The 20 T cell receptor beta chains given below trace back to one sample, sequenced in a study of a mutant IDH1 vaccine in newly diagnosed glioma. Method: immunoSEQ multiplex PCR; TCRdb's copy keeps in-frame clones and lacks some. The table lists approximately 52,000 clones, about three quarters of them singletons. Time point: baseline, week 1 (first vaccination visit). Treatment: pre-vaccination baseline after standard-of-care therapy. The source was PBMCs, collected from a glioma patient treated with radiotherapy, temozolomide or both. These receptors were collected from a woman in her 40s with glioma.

The CDR3 DNA reads as TGTGCCAGCAGCGTAGGGGCGGGGGGCGTTGGCACTGAAGCTTTCTTT. Its translation: CASSVGAGGVGTEAFF. J is TRBJ1-1 and V is TRBV9, with D possibly TRBD1 on 6 matching bases. The V gene lost 0 bases and the J gene lost 4 bases, with 16 bases spanning the gap. CDR1 is SGDLS and CDR2 is YYNGEE in the germline V gene. There are 16 residues in the CDR3.

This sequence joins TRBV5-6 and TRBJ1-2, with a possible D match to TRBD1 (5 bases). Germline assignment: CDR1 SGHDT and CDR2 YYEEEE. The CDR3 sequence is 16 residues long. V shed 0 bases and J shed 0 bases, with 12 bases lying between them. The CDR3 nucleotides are TGTGCCAGCAGCTTGGGTCAGGGCAGCTCTAACTATGGCTACACCTTC. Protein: CASSLGQGSSNYGYTF.

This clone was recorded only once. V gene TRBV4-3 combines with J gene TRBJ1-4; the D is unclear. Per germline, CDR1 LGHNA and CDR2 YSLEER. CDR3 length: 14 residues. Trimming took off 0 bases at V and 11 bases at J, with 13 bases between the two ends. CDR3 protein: CASSQDTGVLKLFF. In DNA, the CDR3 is TGCGCCAGCAGCCAAGATACGGGCGTTTTGAAACTGTTTTTT.

The CDR3 here is CSVEGQLREQYF. As DNA, the CDR3 is TGCAGCGTTGAAGGACAGCTTCGAGAGCAGTACTTC. This chain joins TRBV29-1 and TRBJ2-7; tentatively, D is TRBD1 (5 bases). The germline CDR1 and CDR2 sequences are SQVTM and ANQGSEA. The CDR3 has 12 residues. V was trimmed by 1 base and J by 7 bases, leaving 11 bases between them.

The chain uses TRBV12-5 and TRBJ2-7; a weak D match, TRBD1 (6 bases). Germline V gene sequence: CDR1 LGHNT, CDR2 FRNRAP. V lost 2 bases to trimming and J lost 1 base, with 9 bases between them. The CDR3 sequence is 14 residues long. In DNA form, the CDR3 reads TGTGCTAGTGGTTTGTTGGGGGCTTCCTACGAGCAGTACTTC. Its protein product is CASGLLGASYEQYF.

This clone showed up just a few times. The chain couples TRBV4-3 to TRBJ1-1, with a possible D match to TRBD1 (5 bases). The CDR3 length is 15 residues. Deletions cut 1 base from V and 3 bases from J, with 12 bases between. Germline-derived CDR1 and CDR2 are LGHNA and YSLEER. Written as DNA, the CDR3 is TGCGCCAGCAGCCAAGTCCAGGGTATAGACACTGAAGCTTTCTTT. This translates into CASSQVQGIDTEAFF.

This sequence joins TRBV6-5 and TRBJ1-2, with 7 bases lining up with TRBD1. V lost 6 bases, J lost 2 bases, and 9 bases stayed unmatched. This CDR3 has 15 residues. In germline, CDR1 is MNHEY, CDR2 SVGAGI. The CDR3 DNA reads TGTGCCAGCAGCCTCCGACAGGGAATCAACTATGGCTACACCTTC. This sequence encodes CASSLRQGINYGYTF.

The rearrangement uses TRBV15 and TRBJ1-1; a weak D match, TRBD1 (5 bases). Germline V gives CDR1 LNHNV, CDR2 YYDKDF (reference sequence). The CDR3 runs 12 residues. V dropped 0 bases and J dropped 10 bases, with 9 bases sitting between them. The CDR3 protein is CATSREGQGAFF. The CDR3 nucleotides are TGTGCCACCAGCAGAGAAGGGCAGGGAGCTTTCTTT.

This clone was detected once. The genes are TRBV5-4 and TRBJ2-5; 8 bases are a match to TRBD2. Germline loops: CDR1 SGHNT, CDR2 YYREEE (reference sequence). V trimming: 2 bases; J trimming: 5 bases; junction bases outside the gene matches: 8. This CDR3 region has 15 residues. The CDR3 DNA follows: TGTGCCAGCAGCTTCGGGGCGGGGGGCGGGGAGACCCAGTACTTC. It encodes CASSFGAGGGETQYF.

The CDR3 here is CASSLERVETQYF. DNA of the CDR3: TGTGCCAGCAGCTTGGAGAGGGTAGAGACCCAGTACTTC. The J gene is TRBJ2-5, the V gene TRBV5-6; possibly TRBD2 for D (5 bases). V was trimmed by 0 bases and J by 4 bases, leaving 7 bases between them. Germline lookup yields CDR1 SGHDT and CDR2 YYEEEE. CDR3 length: 13 residues.

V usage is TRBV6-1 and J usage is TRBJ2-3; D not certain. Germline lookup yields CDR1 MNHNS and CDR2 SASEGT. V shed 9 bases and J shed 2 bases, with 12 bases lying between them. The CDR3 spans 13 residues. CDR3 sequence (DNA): TGTGCCAGTGGATCTCCCTACACAGATACGCAGTATTTT. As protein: CASGSPYTDTQYF.

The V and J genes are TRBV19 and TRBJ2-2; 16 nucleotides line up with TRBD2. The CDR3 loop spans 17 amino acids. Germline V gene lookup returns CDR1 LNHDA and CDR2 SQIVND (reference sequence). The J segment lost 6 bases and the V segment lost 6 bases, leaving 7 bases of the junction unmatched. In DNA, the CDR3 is TGTGCCAGTAGAAATCCGGGACTAGCGGGGGGGTCCGGGGAGCTGTTTTTT. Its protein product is CASRNPGLAGGSGELFF.

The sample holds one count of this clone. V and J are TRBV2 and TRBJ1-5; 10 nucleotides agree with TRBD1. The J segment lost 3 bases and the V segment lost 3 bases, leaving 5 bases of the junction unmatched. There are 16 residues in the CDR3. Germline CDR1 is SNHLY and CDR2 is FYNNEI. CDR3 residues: CASSDWDRGPNQPQHF. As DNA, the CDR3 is TGTGCCAGCAGTGATTGGGACAGGGGACCCAATCAGCCCCAGCATTTT.

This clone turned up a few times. DNA for the CDR3: TGTGCCAGCAGCTGGACTAGCCTCTCCGGGGAGCTGTTTTTT. Encoded protein: CASSWTSLSGELFF. The rearrangement uses TRBV7-2 and TRBJ2-2, with 8 bases matching TRBD2. Germline V gives CDR1 SGHTA, CDR2 FQGNSA. The V gene end was trimmed by 4 bases and the J gene end by 6 bases; junction bases not matched to a gene: 4. The CDR3 is 14 amino acids. Variable domain in full (rest from reference TRBV7-2 and TRBJ2-2): GAGVSQSPSNKVTEKGKDVELRCDPISGHTALYWYRQSLGQGLEFLIYFQGNSAPDKSGLPSDRFSAERTGGSVSTLTIQRTQQEDSAVYLCASSWTSLSGELFFGEGSRLTVL.

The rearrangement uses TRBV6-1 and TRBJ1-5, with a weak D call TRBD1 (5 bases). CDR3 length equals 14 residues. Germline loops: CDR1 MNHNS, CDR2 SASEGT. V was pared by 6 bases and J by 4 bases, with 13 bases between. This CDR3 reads CASSDGRGNQPQHF. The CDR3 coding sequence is TGTGCCAGCAGCGACGGACGGGGGAATCAGCCCCAGCATTTT.

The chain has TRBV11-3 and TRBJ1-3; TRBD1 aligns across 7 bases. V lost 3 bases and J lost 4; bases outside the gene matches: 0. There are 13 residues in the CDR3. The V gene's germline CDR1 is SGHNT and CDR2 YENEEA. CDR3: CASSLGQGNTIYF. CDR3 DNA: TGTGCCAGCAGCTTGGGACAGGGAAACACCATATATTTT. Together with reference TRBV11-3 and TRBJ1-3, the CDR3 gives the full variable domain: EAGVVQSPRYKIIEKKQPVAFWCNPISGHNTLYWYLQNLGQGPELLIRYENEEAVDDSQLPKDRFSAERLKGVDSTLKIQPAELGDSAVYLCASSLGQGNTIYFGEGSWLTVV.

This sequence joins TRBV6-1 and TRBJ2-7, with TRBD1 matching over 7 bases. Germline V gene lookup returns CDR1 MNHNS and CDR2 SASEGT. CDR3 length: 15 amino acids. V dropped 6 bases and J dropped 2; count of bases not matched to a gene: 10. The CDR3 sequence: CASSQNGDSPYEQYF. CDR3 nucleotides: TGTGCCAGCAGCCAAAATGGGGACAGCCCCTACGAGCAGTACTTC.

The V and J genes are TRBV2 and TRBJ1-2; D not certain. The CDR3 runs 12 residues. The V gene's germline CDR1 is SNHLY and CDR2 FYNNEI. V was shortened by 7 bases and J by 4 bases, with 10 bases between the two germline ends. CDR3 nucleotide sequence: TGTGCCAGCAAGGAAGGATTCTATGGCTACACCTTC. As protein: CASKEGFYGYTF.

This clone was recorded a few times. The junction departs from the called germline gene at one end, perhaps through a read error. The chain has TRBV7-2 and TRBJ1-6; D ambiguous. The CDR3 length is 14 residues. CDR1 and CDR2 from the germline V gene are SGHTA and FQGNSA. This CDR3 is CASGLDFTNSPLHF. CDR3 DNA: TGTGCCAGCGGCTTGGACTTTACAAATTCACCCCTCCACTTT.

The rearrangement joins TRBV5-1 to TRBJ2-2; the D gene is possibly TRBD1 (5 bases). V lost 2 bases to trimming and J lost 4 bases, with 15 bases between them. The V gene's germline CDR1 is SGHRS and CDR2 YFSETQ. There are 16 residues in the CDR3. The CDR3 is CASSLGVQGSTGELFF. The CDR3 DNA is TGCGCCAGCAGCTTAGGAGTGCAGGGAAGCACCGGGGAGCTGTTTTTT. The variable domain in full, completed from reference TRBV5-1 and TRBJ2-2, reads KAGVTQTPRYLIKTRGQQVTLSCSPISGHRSVSWYQQTPGQGLQFLFEYFSETQRNKGNFPGRFSGRQFSNSRSEMNVSTLELGDSALYLCASSLGVQGSTGELFFGEGSRLTVL.